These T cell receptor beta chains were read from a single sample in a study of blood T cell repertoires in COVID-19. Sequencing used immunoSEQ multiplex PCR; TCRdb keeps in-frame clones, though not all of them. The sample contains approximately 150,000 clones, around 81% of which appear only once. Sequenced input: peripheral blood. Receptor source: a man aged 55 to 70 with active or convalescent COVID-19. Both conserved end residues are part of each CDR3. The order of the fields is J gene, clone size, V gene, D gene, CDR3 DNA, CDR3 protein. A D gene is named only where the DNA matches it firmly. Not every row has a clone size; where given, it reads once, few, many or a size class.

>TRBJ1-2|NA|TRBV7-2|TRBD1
TGTGCCAGCAGCTTAGGACAGGGGGCGAACTATGGCTACACCTTC
CASSLGQGANYGYTF
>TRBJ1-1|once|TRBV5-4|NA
TGTGCCAGCAGCCAGGACAGAAAGAACACTGAAGCTTTCTTT
CASSQDRKNTEAFF
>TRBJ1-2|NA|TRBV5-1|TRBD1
TGCGCCAGCAGCGCAGACCGGGACAGGACTAACTATGGCTACACCTTC
CASSADRDRTNYGYTF
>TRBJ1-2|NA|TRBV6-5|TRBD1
TGTGCCAGCAGTTACCATCAGGGGGCCTATGGCTACACCTTC
CASSYHQGAYGYTF
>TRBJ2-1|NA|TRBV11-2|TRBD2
TGTGCCAGCAGTTATGGGACTAGGCTCTATGAGCAGTTCTTC
CASSYGTRLYEQFF
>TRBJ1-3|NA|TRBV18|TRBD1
TGTGCCAGCCCGGGACAGTTGGGCACCATATATTTT
CASPGQLGTIYF
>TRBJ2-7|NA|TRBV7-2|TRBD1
TGTGCCAGCAGCCAAGACGGGACAGGGACCTACGAGCAGTACTTC
CASSQDGTGTYEQYF
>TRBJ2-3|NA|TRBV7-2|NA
TGTGCCAGCAGCTTAGAGCCTAGGACAGATACGCAGTATTTT
CASSLEPRTDTQYF
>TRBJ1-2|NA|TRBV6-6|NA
TGTGCCACAATACCCGGGGGGGGCGCGAACTATGGCTACACCTTC
CATIPGGGANYGYTF
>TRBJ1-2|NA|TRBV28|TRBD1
TGTGCCACCGACAGGGATGGCTACACCTTC
CATDRDGYTF
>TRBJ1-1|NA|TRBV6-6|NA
TGTGCCAGCAGTCCTACAGGGCACACTGAAGCTTTCTTT
CASSPTGHTEAFF
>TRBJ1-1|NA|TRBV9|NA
TGTGCCAGCAGCTTAGGACAGTTGAACACTGAAGCTTTCTTT
CASSLGQLNTEAFF
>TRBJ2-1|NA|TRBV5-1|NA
TGCGCCAGCAGCTTGAGCGGGACAGGTCACAATGAGCAGTTCTTC
CASSLSGTGHNEQFF
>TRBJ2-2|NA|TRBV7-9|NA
TGTGCCAGCAGCTTAAATCAGGGAACCGGGGAGCTGTTTTTT
CASSLNQGTGELFF
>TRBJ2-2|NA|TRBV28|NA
TGTGCCAGCAGAAAGGCTAGCGCGGGGAACACCGGGGAGCTGTTTTTT
CASRKASAGNTGELFF
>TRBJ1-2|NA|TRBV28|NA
TGTGCCAGCAGTTTGGTCGGGGGGCGAGGCTACACCTTC
CASSLVGGRGYTF
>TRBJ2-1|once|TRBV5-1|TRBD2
TGCGCCAGCAGAGGACTAGCGGGAAATTACAATGAGCAGTTCTTC
CASRGLAGNYNEQFF
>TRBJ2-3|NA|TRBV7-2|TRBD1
TGTGCCAGCAGCCCGCAGGGACAGAGGAAGTATTTT
CASSPQGQRKYF
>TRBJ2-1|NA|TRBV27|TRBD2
TGTGCCAGCACCTCACCCCGGACTAGCGGGAGTCCCGCCACCATCTGCTCCTACAATGAGCAGTTCTTC
CASTSPRTSGSPATICSYNEQFF
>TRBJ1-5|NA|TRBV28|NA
TGTGCCAGCACCTTCGGGGGGAGGGGTAATCAGCCCCAGCATTTT
CASTFGGRGNQPQHF
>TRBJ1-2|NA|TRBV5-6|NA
TGTGCCAGCAGCGGGGCCGACTATGGCTACACCTTC
CASSGADYGYTF
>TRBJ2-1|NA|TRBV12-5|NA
TGTGCTAGTGGGGGTGGAGCGGTCCCCCACAATGAGCAGTTCTTC
CASGGGAVPHNEQFF
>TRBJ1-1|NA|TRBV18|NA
TGTGCCAGCTCACCTTCATTGAACACTGAAGCTTTCTTT
CASSPSLNTEAFF
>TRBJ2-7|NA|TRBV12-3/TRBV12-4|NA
TGTGCCAGCAGTTTTCCAGGGGTGTACGAGCAGTACTTC
CASSFPGVYEQYF
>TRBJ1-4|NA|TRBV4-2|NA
TGTGCCAGCAGCCAAGATTGGAGAGGGCTGGCTGAAAAACTGTTTTTT
CASSQDWRGLAEKLFF
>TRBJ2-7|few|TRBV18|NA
TGTGCCAGCTCACAGCAGGGTCGGTACGAGCAGTACTTC
CASSQQGRYEQYF
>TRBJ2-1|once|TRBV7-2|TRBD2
TGTGCCAGCAGCTTAGGATCGGCTAGCGGGTACAATGAGCAGTTCTTC
CASSLGSASGYNEQFF
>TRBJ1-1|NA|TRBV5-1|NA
TGCGCCAGCAGCTTGCAGGAGGGTGAAGCTTTCTTT
CASSLQEGEAFF
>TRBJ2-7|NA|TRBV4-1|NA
TGCGCCAGCAGCCAAGATTTTCCAGGGTCCTCCTACGAGCAGTACTTC
CASSQDFPGSSYEQYF
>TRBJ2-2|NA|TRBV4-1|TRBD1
TGCGCCAGCAGCCAAGGGACAGGGTTGGAGATCACCGGGGAGCTGTTTTTT
CASSQGTGLEITGELFF
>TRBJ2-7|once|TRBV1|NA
TGCACCAGCAGCCAACCGGGACTAGGGGCCTACGAGCAGTACTTC
CTSSQPGLGAYEQYF
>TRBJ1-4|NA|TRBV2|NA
TGTGCCAGCAGTGTGGGGACAACCGGCCGAGTCGAAAAACTGTTTTTT
CASSVGTTGRVEKLFF
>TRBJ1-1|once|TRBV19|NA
TGTGCCAGTAGCCCCACAGTTACTGACACTGTGGAAGCTTTCTTT
CASSPTVTDTVEAFF
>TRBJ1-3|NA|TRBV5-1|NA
TGCGCCAGCAGCTTGGCGGAGGGAGGGCCGGGGGGAAACACCATATATTTT
CASSLAEGGPGGNTIYF
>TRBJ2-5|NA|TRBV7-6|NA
TGTGCCAGCAGCGCGGGGCGGGGGCAGGCCTGGAAGACCCAGTACTTC
CASSAGRGQAWKTQYF
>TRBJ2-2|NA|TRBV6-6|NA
TGTGCCAGCAGTCCCCTCCGGGCCGGGGGCACCGGGGAGCTGTTTTTT
CASSPLRAGGTGELFF
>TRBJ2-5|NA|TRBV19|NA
TGTGCCAGTAGTAGCGGGACAGCACAAGAGACCCAGTACTTC
CASSSGTAQETQYF
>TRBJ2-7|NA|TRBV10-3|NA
TGTGCCATTACCTCAGGGCGGGATTCGGGGGAGCAGTACTTC
CAITSGRDSGEQYF
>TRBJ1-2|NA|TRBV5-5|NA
TGTGCCAGCAGCCCACAGTCGTCCAACTATGGCTACACCTTC
CASSPQSSNYGYTF
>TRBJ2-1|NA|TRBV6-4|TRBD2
TGTGCCAGCAGTGACGCGGGGGGACACAATGAGCAGTTCTTC
CASSDAGGHNEQFF
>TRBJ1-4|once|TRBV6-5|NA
TGTGCCAGCAGTTACTCGCCCAGGGGTGCCGGAAAACTGTTTTTT
CASSYSPRGAGKLFF
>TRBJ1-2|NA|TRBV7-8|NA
TGTGCCAGCAGCTTAGCGGCCGGCAGGAACAGGGCCTATGGCTACACCTTC
CASSLAAGRNRAYGYTF
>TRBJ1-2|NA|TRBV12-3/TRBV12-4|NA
TGTGCCAGCAGTTTGGGCTCCTATGGCTACACCTTC
CASSLGSYGYTF
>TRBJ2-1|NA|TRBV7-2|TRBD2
TGTGCCAGCAGCTTAGCAAGCGGGACCTCCTACAATGAGCAGTTCTTC
CASSLASGTSYNEQFF
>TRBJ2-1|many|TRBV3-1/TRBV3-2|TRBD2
TGTGCCAGCACCGTACGACCGGGACTACAAAATGTTGAGCAGTTCTTC
CASTVRPGLQNVEQFF
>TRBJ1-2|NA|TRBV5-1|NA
TGCGCCAGCAGCTTAGCGGACCCCCGCTATGGCTACACCTTC
CASSLADPRYGYTF
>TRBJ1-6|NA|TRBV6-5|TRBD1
TGTGCCAGCAGACGAGGACAGGGTGATTCACCCCTCCACTTT
CASRRGQGDSPLHF
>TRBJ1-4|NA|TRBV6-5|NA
TGTGCCAGCAGTTCAACACAGGCTCGAGGTGAAAAACTGTTTTTT
CASSSTQARGEKLFF
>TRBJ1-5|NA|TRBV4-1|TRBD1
TGCGCCAGCAGCCAAGTGGGGGGACAGGGGACAAATCAGCCCCAGCATTTT
CASSQVGGQGTNQPQHF
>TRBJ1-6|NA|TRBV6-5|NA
TGTGCCAGCAGCTCCACCTTGACTGATTCACCCCTCCACTTT
CASSSTLTDSPLHF
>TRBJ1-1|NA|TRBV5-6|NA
TGTGCCAGCAGCTTGGGGCAGTTCGGGTTGAACACTGAAGCTTTCTTT
CASSLGQFGLNTEAFF
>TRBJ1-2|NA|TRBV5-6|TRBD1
TGTGCCAGCAGCTTGGACGGGACAGGGGGAATTACTAACTATGGCTACACCTTC
CASSLDGTGGITNYGYTF
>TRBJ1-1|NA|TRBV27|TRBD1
TGTGCCAGCAGCCGTGGACAGGCGAACACTGAAGCTTTCTTT
CASSRGQANTEAFF
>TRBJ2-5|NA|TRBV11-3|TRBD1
TGTGCCAGCAGCTCCGGGACAGAAGAGACCCAGTACTTC
CASSSGTEETQYF